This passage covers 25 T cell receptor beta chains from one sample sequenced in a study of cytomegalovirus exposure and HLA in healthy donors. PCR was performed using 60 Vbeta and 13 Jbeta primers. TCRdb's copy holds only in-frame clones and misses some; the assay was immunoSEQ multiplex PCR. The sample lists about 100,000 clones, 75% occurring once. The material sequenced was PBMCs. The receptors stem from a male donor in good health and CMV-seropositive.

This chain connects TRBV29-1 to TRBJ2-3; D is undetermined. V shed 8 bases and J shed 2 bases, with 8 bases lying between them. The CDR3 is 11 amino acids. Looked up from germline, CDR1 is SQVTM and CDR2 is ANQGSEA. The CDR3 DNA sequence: TGCAGCTCCCTGTCCACAGATACGCAGTATTTT. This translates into CSSLSTDTQYF.

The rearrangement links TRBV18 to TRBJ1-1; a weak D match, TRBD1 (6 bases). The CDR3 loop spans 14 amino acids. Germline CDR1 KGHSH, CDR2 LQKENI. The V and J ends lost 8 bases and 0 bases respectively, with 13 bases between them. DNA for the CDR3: TGTGCCAGCCACCAGGACAGTTTGAACACTGAAGCTTTCTTT. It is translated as CASHQDSLNTEAFF.

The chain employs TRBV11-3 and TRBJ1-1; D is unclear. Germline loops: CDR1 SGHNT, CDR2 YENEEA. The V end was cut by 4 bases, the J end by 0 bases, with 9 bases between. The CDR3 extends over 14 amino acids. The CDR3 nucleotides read TGTGCCAGCAGCTCCGGACTCATGAACACTGAAGCTTTCTTT. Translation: CASSSGLMNTEAFF.

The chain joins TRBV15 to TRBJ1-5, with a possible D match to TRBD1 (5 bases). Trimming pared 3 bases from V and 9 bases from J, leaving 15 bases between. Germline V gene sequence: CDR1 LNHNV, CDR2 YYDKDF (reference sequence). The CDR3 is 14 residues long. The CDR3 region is CATSRGGDLWPQHF. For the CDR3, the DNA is TGTGCCACCAGCAGGGGAGGGGATCTCTGGCCCCAGCATTTT.

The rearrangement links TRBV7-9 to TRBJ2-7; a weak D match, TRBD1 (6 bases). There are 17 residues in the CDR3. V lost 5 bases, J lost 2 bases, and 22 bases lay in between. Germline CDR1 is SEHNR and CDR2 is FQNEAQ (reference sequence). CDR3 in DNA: TGTGCCAGCAGCCCCGGCGAGGGGGATTCTTCGACCTACGAGCAGTACTTC. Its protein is CASSPGEGDSSTYEQYF. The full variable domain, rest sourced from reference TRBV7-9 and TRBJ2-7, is DTGVSQNPRHKITKRGQNVTFRCDPISEHNRLYWYRQTLGQGPEFLTYFQNEAQLEKSRLLSDRFSAERPKGSFSTLEIQRTEQGDSAMYLCASSPGEGDSSTYEQYFGPGTRLTVT.

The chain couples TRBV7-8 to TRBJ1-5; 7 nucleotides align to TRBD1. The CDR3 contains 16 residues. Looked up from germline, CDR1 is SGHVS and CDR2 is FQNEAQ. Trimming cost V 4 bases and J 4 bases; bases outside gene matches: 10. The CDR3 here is CASSSGQAPANQPQHF. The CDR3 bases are TGTGCCAGCAGCTCAGGACAGGCCCCTGCAAATCAGCCCCAGCATTTT.

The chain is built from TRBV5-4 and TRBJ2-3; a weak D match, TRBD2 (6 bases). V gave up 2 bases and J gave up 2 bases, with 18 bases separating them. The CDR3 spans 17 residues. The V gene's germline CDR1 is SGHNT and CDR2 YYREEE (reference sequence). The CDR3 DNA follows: TGTGCCAGCAGCTTCGGAGGGGCGGGGCGGGTCACAGATACGCAGTATTTT. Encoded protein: CASSFGGAGRVTDTQYF.

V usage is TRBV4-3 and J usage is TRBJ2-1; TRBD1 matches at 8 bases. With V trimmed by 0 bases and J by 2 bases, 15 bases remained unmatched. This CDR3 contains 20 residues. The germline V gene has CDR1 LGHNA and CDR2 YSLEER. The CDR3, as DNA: TGCGCCAGCAGCCAAGATGGGAAGGTTCAGGGGGCATCAACCTACAATGAGCAGTTCTTC. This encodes CASSQDGKVQGASTYNEQFF.

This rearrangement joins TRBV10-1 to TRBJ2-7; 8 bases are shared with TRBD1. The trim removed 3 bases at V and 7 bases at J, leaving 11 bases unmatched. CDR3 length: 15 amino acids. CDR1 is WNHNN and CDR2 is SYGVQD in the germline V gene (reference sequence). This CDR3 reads CASSDPGTGSREQYF. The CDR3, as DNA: TGCGCCAGCAGTGATCCCGGGACAGGCTCCCGGGAGCAGTACTTC.

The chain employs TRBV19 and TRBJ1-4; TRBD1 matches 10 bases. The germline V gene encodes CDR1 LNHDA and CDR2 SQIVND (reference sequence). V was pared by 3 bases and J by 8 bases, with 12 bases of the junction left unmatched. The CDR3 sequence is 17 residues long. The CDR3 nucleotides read TGTGCCAGTAGTATTAATGGCGCGGACAGGGGGGGAGAAAAACTGTTTTTT. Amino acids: CASSINGADRGGEKLFF.

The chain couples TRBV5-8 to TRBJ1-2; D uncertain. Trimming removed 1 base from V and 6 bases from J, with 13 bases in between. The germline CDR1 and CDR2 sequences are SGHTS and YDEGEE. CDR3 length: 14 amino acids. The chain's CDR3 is CASSLNRKLDGYTF. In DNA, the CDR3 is TGTGCCAGCAGCTTGAACAGAAAACTGGATGGCTACACCTTC.

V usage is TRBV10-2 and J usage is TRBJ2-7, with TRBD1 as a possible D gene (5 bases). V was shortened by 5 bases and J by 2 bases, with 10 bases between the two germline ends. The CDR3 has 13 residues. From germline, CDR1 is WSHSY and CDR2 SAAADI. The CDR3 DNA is TGCGCCAGCAGTTACGCGGACACCTACGAGCAGTACTTC. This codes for CASSYADTYEQYF.

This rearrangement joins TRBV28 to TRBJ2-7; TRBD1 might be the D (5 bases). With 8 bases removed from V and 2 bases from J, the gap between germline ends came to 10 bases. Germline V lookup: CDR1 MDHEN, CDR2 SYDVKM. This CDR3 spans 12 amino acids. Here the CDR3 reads CASRQRAYEQYF. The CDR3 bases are TGTGCCAGCCGACAGAGAGCCTACGAGCAGTACTTC. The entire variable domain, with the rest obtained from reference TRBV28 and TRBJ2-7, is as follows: DVKVTQSSRYLVKRTGEKVFLECVQDMDHENMFWYRQDPGLGLRLIYFSYDVKMKEKGDIPEGYSVSREKKERFSLILESASTNQTSMYLCASRQRAYEQYFGPGTRLTVT.

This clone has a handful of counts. In DNA, the CDR3 is TGTGCCACCCAACAGGGGAATAATTCACCCCTCCACTTT. Translating gives CATQQGNNSPLHF. This sequence joins TRBV6-6 and TRBJ1-6; 7 positions agree with TRBD1. V shed 10 bases and J 5 bases; nucleotides not matched to a gene: 5. The CDR3 contains 13 residues. Germline CDR1 reads MNHNY; CDR2 reads SVGAGI (reference sequence).

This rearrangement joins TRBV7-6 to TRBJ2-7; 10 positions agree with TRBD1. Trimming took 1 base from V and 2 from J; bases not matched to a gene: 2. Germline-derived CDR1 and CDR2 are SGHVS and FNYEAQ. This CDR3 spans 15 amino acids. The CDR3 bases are TGTGCCAGCAGCTTAGGGGACAGGGGTCCCTACGAGCAGTACTTC. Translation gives CASSLGDRGPYEQYF. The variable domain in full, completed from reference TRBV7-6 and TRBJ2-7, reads GAGVSQSPRYKVTKRGQDVALRCDPISGHVSLYWYRQALGQGPEFLTYFNYEAQQDKSGLPNDRFSAERPEGSISTLTIQRTEQRDSAMYRCASSLGDRGPYEQYFGPGTRLTVT.

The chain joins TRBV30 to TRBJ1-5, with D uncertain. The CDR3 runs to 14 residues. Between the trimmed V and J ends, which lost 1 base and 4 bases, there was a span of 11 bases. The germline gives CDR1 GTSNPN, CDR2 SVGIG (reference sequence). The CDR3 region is CAWSAVSNNQPQHF. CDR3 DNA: TGTGCCTGGAGTGCGGTGTCGAATAATCAGCCCCAGCATTTT.

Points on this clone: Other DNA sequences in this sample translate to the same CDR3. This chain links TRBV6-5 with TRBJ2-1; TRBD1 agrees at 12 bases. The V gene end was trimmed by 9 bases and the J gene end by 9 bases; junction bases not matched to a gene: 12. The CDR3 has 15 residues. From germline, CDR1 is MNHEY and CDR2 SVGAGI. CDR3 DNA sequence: TGTGCCAGGCCTTCCGGGACAGGGGGCCCCAGTGAGCAGTTCTTC. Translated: CARPSGTGGPSEQFF.

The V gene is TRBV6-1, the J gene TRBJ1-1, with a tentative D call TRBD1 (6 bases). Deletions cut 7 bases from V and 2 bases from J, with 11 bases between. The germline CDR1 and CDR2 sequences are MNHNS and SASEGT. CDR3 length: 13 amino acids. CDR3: CASTRTANTEAFF. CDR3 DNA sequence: TGTGCCAGCACCCGGACAGCTAACACTGAAGCTTTCTTT.

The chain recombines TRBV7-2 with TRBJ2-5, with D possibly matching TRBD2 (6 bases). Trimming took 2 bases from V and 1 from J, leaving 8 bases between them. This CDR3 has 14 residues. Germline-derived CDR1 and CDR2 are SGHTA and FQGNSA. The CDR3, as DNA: TGTGCCAGCAGCTTACTCGGGGGCCAAGAGACCCAGTACTTC. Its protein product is CASSLLGGQETQYF.

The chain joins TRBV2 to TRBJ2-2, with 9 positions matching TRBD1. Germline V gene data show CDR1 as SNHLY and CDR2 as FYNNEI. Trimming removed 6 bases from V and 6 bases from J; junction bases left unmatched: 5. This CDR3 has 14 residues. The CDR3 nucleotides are TGTGCCAGCAGAACCGGGACAGGGCCCGGGGAGCTGTTTTTT. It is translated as CASRTGTGPGELFF.

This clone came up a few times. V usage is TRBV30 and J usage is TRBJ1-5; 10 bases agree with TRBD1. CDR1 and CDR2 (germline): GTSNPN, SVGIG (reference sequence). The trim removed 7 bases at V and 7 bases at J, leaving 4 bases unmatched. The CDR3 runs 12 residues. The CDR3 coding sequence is TGTGCCTTCGGACAGGGGGGCCAGCCCCAGCATTTT. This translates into CAFGQGGQPQHF.

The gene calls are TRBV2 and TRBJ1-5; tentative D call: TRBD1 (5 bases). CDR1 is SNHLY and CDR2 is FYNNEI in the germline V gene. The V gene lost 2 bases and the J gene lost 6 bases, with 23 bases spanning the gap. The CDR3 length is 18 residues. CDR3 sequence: CASSESEGRDNMGQPQHF. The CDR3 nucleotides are TGTGCCAGCAGTGAATCGGAGGGCAGGGATAACATGGGTCAGCCCCAGCATTTT.

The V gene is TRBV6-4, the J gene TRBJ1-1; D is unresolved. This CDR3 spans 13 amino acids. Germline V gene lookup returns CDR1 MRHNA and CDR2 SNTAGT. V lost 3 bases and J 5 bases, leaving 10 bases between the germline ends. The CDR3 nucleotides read TGTGCCAGCAGTGAACAGAGCGGAACTGAAGCTTTCTTT. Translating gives CASSEQSGTEAFF.

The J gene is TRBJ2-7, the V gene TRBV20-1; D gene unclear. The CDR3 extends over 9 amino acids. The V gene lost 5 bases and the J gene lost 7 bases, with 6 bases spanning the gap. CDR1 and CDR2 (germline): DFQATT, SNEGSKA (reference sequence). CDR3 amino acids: CSAGPEQYF. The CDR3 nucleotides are TGCAGTGCTGGGCCAGAGCAGTACTTC.

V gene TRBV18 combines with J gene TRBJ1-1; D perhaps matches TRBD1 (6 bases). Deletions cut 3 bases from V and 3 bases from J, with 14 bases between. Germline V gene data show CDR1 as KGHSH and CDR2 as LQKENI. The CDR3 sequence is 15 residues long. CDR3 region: CASSPIQGVYTEAFF. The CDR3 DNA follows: TGTGCCAGCTCACCTATACAGGGAGTTTACACTGAAGCTTTCTTT.